Sequencing of this T cell receptor beta chain was carried out in a study of T cell responses to AZD1222 COVID-19 vaccine (dated by TCRdb to the early 2020s). Context from the whole study: A total of approximately 240 trial participants underwent TCR sequencing, of whom some 210 received two doses of AZD1222 and 26 received two doses of the MenACWY control vaccine. Trial participants were enrolled into age subgroups of 18-55, 56-69 and 70-plus years, which contained 148, 28 and 57 TCR-sequenced participants, respectively. General findings and caveats noted by the study authors: Conclusions about previously exposed vaccinees are limited, since just six or seven AZD1222 recipients were seropositive for SARS-CoV-2 at baseline. After two AZD1222 doses, both the breadth and the depth of spike-specific TCRs were significantly higher than at day 0 and than in MenACWY recipients. No day 14 peak-response samples were available, so repertoires were characterized only after the peak T cell response. CD4 TCRs associated with the vaccine covered the entire spike protein, and the dominant responses were in regions 160-218 and 743-854. The 56-69-year group was small, and its depth increase did not reach significance, likely because of low power. Epitopes outside the regions mutated in the B.1.351 and B.1.1.7 variants were reportedly recognized by nearly half of the unique spike-specific TCRs. Most participants were white British and females outnumbered males, and the authors suggested that clonal diversity may have been underestimated.

Deletion took 3 bases off V and 0 bases off J, with a span of 12 bases between the germline ends. The CDR3 runs 16 amino acids, cysteine and phenylalanine included. Only CDR3 DNA is held: 48 bases, read in frame from base 1. As encoded in the germline V gene, CDR1 is SGHRS while CDR2 is YFSETQ. The CDR3 regions of human TCRbeta chains were analyzed by immunosequencing. The authors' pipeline ran thus. TCRs in the repertoires were matched against a reference library of SARS-CoV-2-specific TCRs that had been generated with the MIRA antigen-specificity platform. Breadth was defined as the fraction of unique TCRs that were SARS-CoV-2-associated, and depth was defined as the fraction of total T cells that were SARS-CoV-2-associated. Using the MIRA data, each spike-specific TCR was assigned both to the spike region to which the TCR was reactive and to a CD4 or CD8 class. Log10-transformed breadth and depth values were compared by one-way ANOVA with Sidak's multiple comparisons tests. The clones in this table, taken by TCRdb from immuneACCESS, are in-frame only. Not every clone is retained; where verified, under half of the shortfall comes from an unresolved V gene, and the cause of the rest is unknown. From that table come the V and J calls and clone size; the DNA was used to work out D and trimming. The sample contains around 130,000 clones, more than 75% of them found a single time. The biggest ten clones account for around 3% of the sample.

About this clone: Which antigen it targets is not known. No base quality information exists; no much larger clone differs at one position.

The sample's time point label is to be understood as: about 28 days (+/-7) after the second vaccine dose. AZD1222 recipients with second doses at about 4 weeks or about 12 weeks were pooled, because spike-specific TCR depth and breadth did not differ between schedules. Samples from vaccinated people were obtained from the UK trials COV001 and COV002, which included a single-blind randomized controlled phase 2/3 trial of AZD1222 (ChAdOx1 nCoV-19) in healthy adults. Trial participant PBMC samples were collected at day 0 and day 28 after the second dose for TCRbeta chain sequencing. This chain joins TRBV5-1 to TRBJ1-4; D gene: possibly TRBD1, on 6 matching bases. Specimen: peripheral blood, collected 28 days after the second AZD1222 dose. This clonotype originated in an adult who received the AZD1222 COVID-19 vaccine. DNA sequence: TGCGCCAGCAGCTCGGACAGACAGGCAACTAATGAAAAACTGTTTTTT. It translates as CASSSDRQATNEKLFF.